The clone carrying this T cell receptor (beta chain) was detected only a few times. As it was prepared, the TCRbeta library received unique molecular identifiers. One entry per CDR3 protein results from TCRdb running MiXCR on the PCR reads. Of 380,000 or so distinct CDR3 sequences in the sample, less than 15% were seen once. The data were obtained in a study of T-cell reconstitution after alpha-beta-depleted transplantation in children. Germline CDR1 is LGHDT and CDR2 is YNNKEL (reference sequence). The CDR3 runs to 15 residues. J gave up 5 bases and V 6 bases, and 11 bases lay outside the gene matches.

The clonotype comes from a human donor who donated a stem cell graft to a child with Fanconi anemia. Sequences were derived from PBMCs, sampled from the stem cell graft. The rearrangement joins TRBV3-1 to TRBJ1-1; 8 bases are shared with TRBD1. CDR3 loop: CASSGQGARWTEAFF. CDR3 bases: TGTGCCAGCAGTGGTCAGGGGGCGCGATGGACTGAAGCTTTCTTT.